Below, 14 T cell receptor beta chains from the same sample are listed, as sequenced in a study of blood T cell repertoires in COVID-19. Data came from immunoSEQ multiplex PCR; TCRdb stores just in-frame clones and leaves some out. The sample has around 140,000 clones; approximately 80% are singletons. The sample consisted of peripheral blood. The receptors originated from a human donor in a cohort sampled during active COVID-19.

The rearrangement links TRBV3-1 (or the pseudogene TRBV3-2) to TRBJ1-4; weak D call: TRBD1 (5 bases). Germline lookup yields CDR1 LGHDT and CDR2 YNNKEL (reference sequence). V shed 2 bases and J shed 4 bases, with 8 bases lying between them. CDR3 length: 14 residues. The CDR3 DNA follows: TGTGCCAGCAGCCAACGACAGTTTAATGAAAAACTGTTTTTT. This translates into CASSQRQFNEKLFF.

J is TRBJ1-5 and V is TRBV4-1, with TRBD1 as a possible D gene (5 bases). Germline V gene sequence: CDR1 MGHRA, CDR2 YSYEKL. This CDR3 is 17 amino acids long. V lost 0 bases, J lost 4 bases, and 16 bases lay in between. The CDR3 DNA is TGCGCCAGCAGCCAAGATCCGGGCCGGAGGGGAAATCAGCCCCAGCATTTT. This translates into CASSQDPGRRGNQPQHF.

This clone was observed a few times. The rearrangement uses TRBV12-3 or TRBV12-4 and TRBJ1-1; D gene ambiguous. V lost 5 bases and J 7 bases, leaving 5 bases between the germline ends. This CDR3 has 10 residues. CDR3 coding DNA: TGTGCCAGCAGTCGGTTTGAAGCTTTCTTT. Its translation is CASSRFEAFF.

The genes are TRBV15 and TRBJ2-7, with TRBD1 matching over 8 bases. Trimming took 5 bases from V and 3 from J; bases not matched to a gene: 9. From germline, CDR1 is LNHNV and CDR2 YYDKDF (reference sequence). The CDR3 consists of 15 residues. The CDR3 region is CATSLRTGLGYEQYF. The CDR3 bases are TGTGCCACCAGCCTTCGGACAGGGTTGGGCTACGAGCAGTACTTC.

The genes are TRBV29-1 and TRBJ2-5; tentative D call: TRBD1 (7 bases). Germline V CDR1 and CDR2: SQVTM, ANQGSEA. The CDR3 extends over 12 amino acids. Trimming pared 8 bases from V and 5 bases from J, leaving 15 bases between. CDR3 amino acids: CSIEGAGETQYF. The CDR3 DNA is TGCAGCATAGAGGGGGCGGGGGAGACCCAGTACTTC.

The chain employs TRBV3-1 (or the pseudogene TRBV3-2) and TRBJ2-2, with D tentatively TRBD2 (5 bases). The CDR3 is made up of 15 amino acids. The germline CDR1 and CDR2 sequences are LGHDT and YNNKEL (reference sequence). The V end was cut by 6 bases, the J end by 0 bases, with 11 bases between. CDR3 in amino acids: CASSRGVANTGELFF. CDR3 nucleotides: TGTGCCAGCAGTCGGGGTGTCGCGAACACCGGGGAGCTGTTTTTT.

The V and J genes are TRBV21-1 and TRBJ1-5. TRBV21-1 is described as a pseudogene. This CDR3 has 18 residues. CDR3 sequence: CASSKTKPMRNSNQPQHF. The CDR3, as DNA: TGTGCCAGCAGCAAAACGAAACCTATGCGGAATAGCAATCAGCCCCAGCATTTT.

The chain employs TRBV7-3 and TRBJ2-3, with D uncertain. Germline V lookup: CDR1 SGHTA, CDR2 FQGTGA. The CDR3 length is 12 residues. The ends were cut back, 5 bases at V and 4 bases at J, with 7 bases in the middle. The CDR3 sequence is CASSPVSDTQYF. In DNA form, the CDR3 reads TGTGCCAGCAGCCCAGTGTCAGATACGCAGTATTTT.

The genes are TRBV6-6 and TRBJ2-7, with D perhaps TRBD1 (5 bases). Trimming cost V 7 bases and J 5 bases, with 21 bases left between them. Germline V CDR1 and CDR2: MNHNY, SVGAGI (reference sequence). This CDR3 spans 15 amino acids. The CDR3 DNA reads as TGTGCCAGCAACCCCCGGGCGGCAGGGCGAAACGAGCAGTACTTC. Its protein product is CASNPRAAGRNEQYF.

This chain links TRBV30 with TRBJ1-1, with D unclear. Trimming pared 0 bases from V and 11 bases from J, leaving 13 bases between. Germline V gives CDR1 GTSNPN, CDR2 SVGIG (reference sequence). The CDR3 spans 12 residues. CDR3 nucleotide sequence: TGTGCCTGGAGTGTAAGGCCCGGAGGGGCTTTCTTT. It is translated as CAWSVRPGGAFF.

The J gene is TRBJ2-1, the V gene TRBV24-1, with 13 bases lining up with TRBD2. CDR3 length: 15 amino acids. The ends lost 9 bases at V and 4 bases at J; junction bases unmatched: 5. Germline V lookup: CDR1 KGHDR, CDR2 SFDVKD. As DNA, the CDR3 is TGTGCCACCTCCGGGACTAGCGGGAATTACAATGAGCAGTTCTTC. Protein: CATSGTSGNYNEQFF.

This chain joins TRBV11-2 and TRBJ1-1, with D unclear. The V end lost 0 bases, the J end lost 6 bases, and 14 bases lay between the germline ends. Per germline, CDR1 SGHAT and CDR2 FQNNGV. The CDR3 length is 15 residues. The CDR3 loop is CASSLERGGIAEAFF. For the CDR3, the DNA is TGTGCCAGCAGCTTAGAACGGGGAGGGATCGCTGAAGCTTTCTTT.

The chain is built from TRBV18 and TRBJ2-7, with D possibly matching TRBD2 (6 bases). Trimming took 0 bases from V and 5 from J, leaving 20 bases between them. CDR3 size: 17 residues. Germline CDR1 and CDR2: KGHSH and LQKENI. The CDR3 DNA reads TGTGCCAGCTCACCACCGGTCCTTACGGGAGTTCGGGACGAGCAGTACTTC. Its translation: CASSPPVLTGVRDEQYF.

The chain recombines TRBV18 with TRBJ2-3; no reliable D call. This CDR3 region has 18 residues. Trimming removed 3 bases at V and 0 bases at J, with 19 bases between. CDR1 and CDR2 (germline): KGHSH, LQKENI. CDR3 protein: CASSPPSAAIISTDTQYF. The CDR3 DNA reads TGTGCCAGCTCACCCCCCTCTGCGGCCATTATTAGCACAGATACGCAGTATTTT.